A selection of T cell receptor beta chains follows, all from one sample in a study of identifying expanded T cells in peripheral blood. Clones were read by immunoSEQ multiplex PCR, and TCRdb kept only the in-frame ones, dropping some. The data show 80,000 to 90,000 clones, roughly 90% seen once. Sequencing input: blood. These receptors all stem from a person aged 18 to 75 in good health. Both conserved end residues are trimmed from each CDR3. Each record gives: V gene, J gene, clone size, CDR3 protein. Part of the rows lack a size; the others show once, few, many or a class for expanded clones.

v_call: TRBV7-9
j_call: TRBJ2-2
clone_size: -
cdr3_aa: ASSLGPGELF

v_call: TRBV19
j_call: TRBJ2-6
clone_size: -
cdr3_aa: ASSITGANVLT

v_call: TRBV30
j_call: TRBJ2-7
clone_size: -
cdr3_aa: AWSAPNQSGYEQY

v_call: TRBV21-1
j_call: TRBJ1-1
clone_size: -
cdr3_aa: APLPPGQGDTEAF

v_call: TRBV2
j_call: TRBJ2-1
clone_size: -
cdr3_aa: ASRELAGGRNNEQF

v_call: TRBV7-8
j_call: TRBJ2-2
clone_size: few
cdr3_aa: ASSSPTGLAGINTGELF

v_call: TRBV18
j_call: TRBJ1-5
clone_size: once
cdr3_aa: ASSSTGGHQPQH

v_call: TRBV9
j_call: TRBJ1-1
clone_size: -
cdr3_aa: ASSAVGPGRWDTEAF

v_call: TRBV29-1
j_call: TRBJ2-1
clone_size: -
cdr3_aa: SVEEPGTGVKGSEQF

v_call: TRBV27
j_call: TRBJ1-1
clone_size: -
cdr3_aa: ASSPPGVGPHEAF

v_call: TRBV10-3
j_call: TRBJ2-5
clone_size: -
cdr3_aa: AISESSPTSGRLGGETQY

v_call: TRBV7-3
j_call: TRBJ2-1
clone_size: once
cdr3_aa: ASSWGSSNEQF

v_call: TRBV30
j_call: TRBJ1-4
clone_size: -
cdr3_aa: AWSRDVEKLF